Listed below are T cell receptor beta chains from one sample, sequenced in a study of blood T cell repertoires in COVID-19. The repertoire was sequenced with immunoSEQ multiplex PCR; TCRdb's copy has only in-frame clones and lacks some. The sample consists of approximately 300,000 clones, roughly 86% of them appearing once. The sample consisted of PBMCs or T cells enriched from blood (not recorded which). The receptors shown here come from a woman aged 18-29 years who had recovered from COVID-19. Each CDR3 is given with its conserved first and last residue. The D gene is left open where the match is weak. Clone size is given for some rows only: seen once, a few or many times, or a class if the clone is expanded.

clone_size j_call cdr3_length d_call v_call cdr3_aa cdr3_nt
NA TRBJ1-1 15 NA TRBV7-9 CASSPEQENWPEAFF TGTGCCAGCAGCCCGGAACAGGAAAACTGGCCTGAAGCTTTCTTT
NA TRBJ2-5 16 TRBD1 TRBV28 CASTVGDSRYQETQYF TGTGCCAGCACCGTAGGGGACAGTCGTTACCAAGAGACCCAGTACTTC
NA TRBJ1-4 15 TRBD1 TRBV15 CATSTRQGLGEKLFF TGTGCCACCAGCACGCGACAGGGTCTGGGTGAAAAACTGTTTTTT
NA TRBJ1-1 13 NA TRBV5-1 CASSLAPGAEAFF TGCGCCAGCAGCTTGGCCCCGGGGGCTGAAGCTTTCTTT
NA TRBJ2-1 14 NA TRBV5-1 CASSSWGPYNEQFF TGCGCCAGCAGCTCCTGGGGGCCTTACAATGAGCAGTTCTTC
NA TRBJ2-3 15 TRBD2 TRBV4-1 CASSQERTSGDTQYF TGCGCCAGCAGCCAAGAAAGGACTAGCGGTGATACGCAGTATTTT
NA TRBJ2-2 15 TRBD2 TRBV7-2 CASDRERGVTGELFF TGTGCCAGCGATCGGGAGCGGGGGGTCACCGGGGAGCTGTTTTTT
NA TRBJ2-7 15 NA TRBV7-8 CASSLGGGASYEQYF TGTGCCAGCAGCTTAGGGGGGGGCGCTTCCTACGAGCAGTACTTC
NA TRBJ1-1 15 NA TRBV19 CASTTPGRLNTEAFF TGTGCCAGCACTACCCCGGGGAGGCTGAACACTGAAGCTTTCTTT
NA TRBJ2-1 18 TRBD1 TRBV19 CASSSHPPGTGSYNEQFF TGTGCCAGTAGTAGTCACCCCCCTGGGACAGGGAGCTACAATGAGCAGTTCTTC
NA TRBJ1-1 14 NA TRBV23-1 CASSQSDRYTEAFF TGCGCCAGCAGTCAATCCGACAGATACACTGAAGCTTTCTTT
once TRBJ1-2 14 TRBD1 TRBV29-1 CSIAGGTGVYGYTF TGCAGCATCGCTGGAGGGACAGGGGTCTATGGCTACACCTTC
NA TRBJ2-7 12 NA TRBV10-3 CAIRTATYEQYF TGTGCCATCAGGACAGCCACCTACGAGCAGTACTTC
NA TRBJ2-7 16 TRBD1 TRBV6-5 CASSYYRGQGLYEQYF TGTGCCAGCAGTTACTACCGGGGACAGGGTTTGTACGAGCAGTACTTC
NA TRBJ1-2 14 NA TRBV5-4 CASIITPGNYGYTF TGTGCCAGCATCATTACCCCGGGAAACTATGGCTACACCTTC
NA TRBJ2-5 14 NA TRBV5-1 CASSLVGGEETQYF TGCGCCAGCAGCTTGGTAGGAGGGGAAGAGACCCAGTACTTC
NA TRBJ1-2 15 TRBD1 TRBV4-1 CASSHPGQGASGYTF TGCGCCAGCAGCCATCCGGGACAGGGGGCTTCGGGCTACACCTTC
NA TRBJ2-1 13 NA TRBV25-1 CASSSTMANEQFF TGTGCCAGCAGTTCGACAATGGCGAATGAGCAGTTCTTC
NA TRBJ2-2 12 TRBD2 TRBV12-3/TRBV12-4 CASSREHVELFF TGTGCCAGCTCGCGGGAGCATGTGGAGCTGTTTTTT
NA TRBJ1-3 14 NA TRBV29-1 CSVDESGSGNTIYF TGCAGCGTTGATGAGTCCGGCTCTGGAAACACCATATATTTT
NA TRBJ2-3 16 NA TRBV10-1 CASSEARLAKVDTQYF TGCGCCAGCAGTGAGGCGCGCCTAGCTAAGGTTGATACGCAGTATTTT
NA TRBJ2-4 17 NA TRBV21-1 CASIRLPSPDIKNIQYF TGTGCCAGCATCAGGCTGCCATCCCCCGACATCAAAAACATTCAGTACTTC
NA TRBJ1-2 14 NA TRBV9 CASSVSGLPYGYTF TGTGCCAGCAGCGTATCAGGGTTGCCCTATGGCTACACCTTC
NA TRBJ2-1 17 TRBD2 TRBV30 CAWSGSGAGVLDNEQFF TGTGCCTGGAGTGGTAGCGGGGCGGGAGTACTCGACAATGAGCAGTTCTTC
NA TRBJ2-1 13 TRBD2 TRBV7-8 CASSRGGASEQFF TGTGCCAGCAGCCGCGGGGGGGCGAGTGAGCAGTTCTTC
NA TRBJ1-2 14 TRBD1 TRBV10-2 CASSDEGQGRGYTF TGCGCCAGCAGTGACGAGGGACAGGGGAGAGGCTACACCTTC
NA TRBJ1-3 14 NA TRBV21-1 CALSGRESGNTIYF TGTGCACTTAGCGGGAGGGAGTCTGGAAACACCATATATTTT
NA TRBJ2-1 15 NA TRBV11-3 CASSSPPGTKNEQFF TGTGCCAGCAGCTCCCCCCCCGGGACAAAAAATGAGCAGTTCTTC
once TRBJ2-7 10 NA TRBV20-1 CSARDESWYF TGCAGTGCTAGAGACGAGTCCTGGTACTTC
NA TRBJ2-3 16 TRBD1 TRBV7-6 CASSARQGAEADTQYF TGTGCCAGCAGCGCCAGACAGGGAGCCGAAGCGGATACGCAGTATTTT
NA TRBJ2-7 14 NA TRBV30 CAWSVQRGPYEQYF TGTGCCTGGAGTGTACAACGGGGTCCCTACGAGCAGTACTTC
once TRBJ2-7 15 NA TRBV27 CASSSSGTLVYEQYF TGTGCCAGCAGTTCATCCGGGACACTAGTCTACGAGCAGTACTTC
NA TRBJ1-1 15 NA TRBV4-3 CASSQKTDMNTEAFF TGCGCCAGCAGCCAAAAGACAGACATGAACACTGAAGCTTTCTTT
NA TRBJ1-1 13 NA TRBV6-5 CASSTTENTEAFF TGTGCCAGCAGCACAACAGAGAACACTGAAGCTTTCTTT
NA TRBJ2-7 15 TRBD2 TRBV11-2 CASGYERGGTYEQYF TGTGCCAGTGGTTATGAGCGGGGGGGGACCTACGAGCAGTACTTC
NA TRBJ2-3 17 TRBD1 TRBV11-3 CASSLGGRDREADTQYF TGTGCCAGCAGCTTAGGAGGAAGGGACAGGGAGGCAGATACGCAGTATTTT
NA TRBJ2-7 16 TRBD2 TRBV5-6 CASSLEYRRDYYEQYF TGTGCCAGCAGCTTGGAGTACAGGAGGGACTACTACGAGCAGTACTTC
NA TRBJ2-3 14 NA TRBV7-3 CASSPHPGADTQYF TGTGCCAGCAGCCCGCACCCGGGGGCAGATACGCAGTATTTT
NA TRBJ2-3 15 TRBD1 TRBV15 CATSRNRGPADTQYF TGTGCCACCAGCAGGAACAGGGGCCCTGCGGATACGCAGTATTTT
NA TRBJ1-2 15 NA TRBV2 CASSEASRFNYGYTF TGTGCCAGCAGTGAAGCATCGCGTTTTAACTATGGCTACACCTTC
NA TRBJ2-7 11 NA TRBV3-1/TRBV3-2 CASSLGDEQYF TGTGCCAGCAGCCTAGGGGACGAGCAGTACTTC
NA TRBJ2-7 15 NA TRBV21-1 CASSKLAGQTYEQYF TGTGCCAGCAGCAAACTAGCGGGTCAAACCTACGAGCAGTACTTC
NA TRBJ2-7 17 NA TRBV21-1 CASSKIAADYRGYEQYF TGTGCCAGCAGCAAAATAGCGGCTGATTACAGGGGCTACGAGCAGTACTTC
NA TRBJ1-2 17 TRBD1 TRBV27 CASSLSVQGAANYGYTF TGTGCCAGCAGTTTATCGGTACAGGGGGCCGCTAACTATGGCTACACCTTC
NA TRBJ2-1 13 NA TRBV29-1 CSVEDLSRNEQFF TGCAGCGTTGAAGATCTGAGTCGGAATGAGCAGTTCTTC
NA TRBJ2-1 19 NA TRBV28 CASSLDHGQITRAYNEQFF TGTGCCAGCAGTTTAGACCACGGCCAAATCACTAGAGCCTACAATGAGCAGTTCTTC
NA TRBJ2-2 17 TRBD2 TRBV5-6 CASSLALAGALSGELFF TGTGCCAGCAGCTTGGCCCTAGCGGGGGCCCTATCCGGGGAGCTGTTTTTT
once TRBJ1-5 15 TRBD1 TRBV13 CASSMDRGSSQPQHF TGTGCCAGCAGCATGGACAGGGGGTCTAGTCAGCCCCAGCATTTT
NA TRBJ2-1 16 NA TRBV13 CASSPPTRGADNEQFF TGTGCCAGCAGCCCGCCCACTAGAGGAGCCGACAATGAGCAGTTCTTC